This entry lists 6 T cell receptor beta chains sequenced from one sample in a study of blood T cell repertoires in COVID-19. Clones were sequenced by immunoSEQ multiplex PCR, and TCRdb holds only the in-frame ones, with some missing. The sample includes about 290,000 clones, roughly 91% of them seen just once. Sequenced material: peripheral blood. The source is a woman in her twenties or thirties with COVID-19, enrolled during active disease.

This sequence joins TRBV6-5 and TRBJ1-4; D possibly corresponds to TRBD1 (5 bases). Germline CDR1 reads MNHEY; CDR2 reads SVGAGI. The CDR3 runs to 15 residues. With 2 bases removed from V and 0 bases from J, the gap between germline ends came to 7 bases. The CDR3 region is CASSYEGATNEKLFF. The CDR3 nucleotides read TGTGCCAGCAGTTACGAAGGGGCAACTAATGAAAAACTGTTTTTT.

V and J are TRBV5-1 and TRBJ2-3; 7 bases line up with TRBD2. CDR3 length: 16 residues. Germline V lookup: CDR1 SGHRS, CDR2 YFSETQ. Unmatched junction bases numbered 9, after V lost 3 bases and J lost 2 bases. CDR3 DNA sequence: TGCGCCAGCAGCTCCTTCTCGCGGGGGACCACAGATACGCAGTATTTT. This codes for CASSSFSRGTTDTQYF.

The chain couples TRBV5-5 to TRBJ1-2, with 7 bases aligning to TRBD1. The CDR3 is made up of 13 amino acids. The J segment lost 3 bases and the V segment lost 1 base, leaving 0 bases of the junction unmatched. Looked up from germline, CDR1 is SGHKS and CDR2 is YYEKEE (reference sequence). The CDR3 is CASSLTGDYGYTF. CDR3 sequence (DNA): TGTGCCAGCAGCTTGACAGGGGACTATGGCTACACCTTC.

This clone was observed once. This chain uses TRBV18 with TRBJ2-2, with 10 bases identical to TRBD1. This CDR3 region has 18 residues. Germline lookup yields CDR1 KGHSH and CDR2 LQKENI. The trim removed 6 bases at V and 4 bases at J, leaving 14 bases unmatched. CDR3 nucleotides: TGTGCCAGCTCCCGAACTATCGGGACAGGGGTCTTCACCGGGGAGCTGTTTTTT. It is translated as CASSRTIGTGVFTGELFF.

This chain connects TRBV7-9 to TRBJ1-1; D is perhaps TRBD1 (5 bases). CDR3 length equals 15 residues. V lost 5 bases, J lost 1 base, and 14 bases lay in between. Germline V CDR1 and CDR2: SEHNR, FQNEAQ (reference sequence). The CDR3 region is CASSLLIGQNTEAFF. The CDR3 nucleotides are TGTGCCAGCAGCCTACTTATCGGACAGAACACTGAAGCTTTCTTT. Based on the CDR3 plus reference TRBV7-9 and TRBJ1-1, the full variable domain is DTGVSQNPRHKITKRGQNVTFRCDPISEHNRLYWYRQTLGQGPEFLTYFQNEAQLEKSRLLSDRFSAERPKGSFSTLEIQRTEQGDSAMYLCASSLLIGQNTEAFFGQGTRLTVV.

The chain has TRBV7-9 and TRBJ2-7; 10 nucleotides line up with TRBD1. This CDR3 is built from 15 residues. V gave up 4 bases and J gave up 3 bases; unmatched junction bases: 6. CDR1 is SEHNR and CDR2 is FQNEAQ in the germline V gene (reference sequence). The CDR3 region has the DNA TGTGCCAGCAGCTCGGACAGGGGGGAACACTACGAGCAGTACTTC. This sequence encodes CASSSDRGEHYEQYF. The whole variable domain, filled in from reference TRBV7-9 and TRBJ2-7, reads DTGVSQNPRHKITKRGQNVTFRCDPISEHNRLYWYRQTLGQGPEFLTYFQNEAQLEKSRLLSDRFSAERPKGSFSTLEIQRTEQGDSAMYLCASSSDRGEHYEQYFGPGTRLTVT.